A selection of T cell receptor beta chains follows, all from one sample in a study of OX40 agonist ivuxolimab in advanced cancers. The data were produced by immunoSEQ multiplex PCR, yet TCRdb's version contains in-frame clones alone and is incomplete. The sample lists around 58,000 clones, 85% to 90% occurring once. Sequencing used CD4+ or CD8+ T cells sorted from blood, obtained in a trial of the OX40 agonist ivuxolimab. Source of these receptors: an adult with an advanced solid tumor such as melanoma, head and neck, liver or kidney cancer. Each CDR3 is given with its conserved first and last residue.

j_call: TRBJ1-5; v_call: TRBV7-9; cdr3_aa: CASSRPGTGGGSNQPQHF
j_call: TRBJ1-6; v_call: TRBV7-2; cdr3_aa: CASSLGRTSSTPLHF
j_call: TRBJ2-5; v_call: TRBV30; cdr3_aa: CAWSVAGGETQYF
j_call: TRBJ2-7; v_call: TRBV5-1; cdr3_aa: CASSLRAPGEQYF
j_call: TRBJ2-1; v_call: TRBV7-3; cdr3_aa: CASSLTVTGGVTNEQFF
j_call: TRBJ1-1; v_call: TRBV18; cdr3_aa: CASSPPTRPNTEAFF
j_call: TRBJ2-3; v_call: TRBV5-4; cdr3_aa: CASSLAGRTDTQYF
j_call: TRBJ2-1; v_call: TRBV9; cdr3_aa: CASSVKGQTSYNEQFF
j_call: TRBJ1-2; v_call: TRBV20-1; cdr3_aa: CSAREGAGYTF
j_call: TRBJ2-1; v_call: TRBV7-6; cdr3_aa: CASRQNSGKSLVF
j_call: TRBJ1-6; v_call: TRBV4-1; cdr3_aa: CASSRLGDNSPLHF
j_call: TRBJ1-6; v_call: TRBV5-1; cdr3_aa: CASSLEGFSPLHF
j_call: TRBJ2-3; v_call: TRBV7-3; cdr3_aa: CASSSPNGDTQYF
j_call: TRBJ1-5; v_call: TRBV13; cdr3_aa: CASSLGRLNQPQHF
j_call: TRBJ2-3; v_call: TRBV5-1; cdr3_aa: CASSQQGPVDTQYF
j_call: TRBJ2-3; v_call: TRBV7-3; cdr3_aa: CASTVGRTDTQYF
j_call: TRBJ1-1; v_call: TRBV7-6; cdr3_aa: CASRLMADTEAFF
j_call: TRBJ2-3; v_call: TRBV19; cdr3_aa: CASSNTGSTDTQYF
j_call: .; v_call: TRBV27; cdr3_aa: CASSLWAGGSSEQYF
j_call: TRBJ2-5; v_call: TRBV7-9; cdr3_aa: CASSLANRGETQYF
j_call: TRBJ2-1; v_call: TRBV11-2; cdr3_aa: CASRPASANYNEQFF
j_call: TRBJ2-3; v_call: TRBV20-1; cdr3_aa: CSAYPGDTQYF
j_call: TRBJ2-2; v_call: TRBV9; cdr3_aa: CASSVGAGNTGELFF
j_call: TRBJ1-1; v_call: TRBV11-1; cdr3_aa: CASTKGGVNTEAFF
j_call: TRBJ2-3; v_call: TRBV11-2; cdr3_aa: CASSPYGGTQYF